The source of this T cell receptor (beta chain) is a study of breast tumors, draining lymph nodes, adjacent tissues. As regards this clonotype: Its cognate antigen is unknown.

From the multiplex PCR reads, TCRdb called clonotypes with MiXCR, one entry per CDR3 protein. The sample shows tens of thousands of distinct CDR3 sequences, 57% of them seen only once. Whole-study results and caveats: Findings are consistent with lymph node origin and intratumoral expansion of most tumor T cells. That most tumor T cells come from lymph nodes remained unproven.

Germline CDR1 is SGHRS and CDR2 is YFSETQ. V gave up 7 bases and J gave up 4 bases, with 14 bases separating them. The CDR3 runs 13 residues. V gene TRBV5-1 combines with J gene TRBJ1-2; D is unresolved. This clonotype was obtained from a female donor with breast cancer. Some clones in this sample may be carry-over from other donors' samples. The specimen sequenced was breast tumor tissue. The CDR3 loop reads CASGNLDGYGYTF. CDR3 coding DNA: TGCGCCAGCGGTAACCTAGACGGCTATGGCTACACCTTC.